This T cell receptor (beta chain) is drawn from a study of cytomegalovirus exposure and HLA in healthy donors. Vbeta (60) and Jbeta (13) primers were used in the PCR. The table came from immunoSEQ multiplex PCR; TCRdb's copy has only in-frame clones and leaves some out. Altogether 60,000 or so clones are present, roughly 71% being singletons, with the ten largest covering 25%. The origin of this receptor is a man aged 45-65 years in good health and CMV-seropositive. The sequenced sample was PBMCs.

DNA for the CDR3: TGCGCCAGCAGCTTCCCCTCTCCGCGGGCTTTCTTT. Translation: CASSFPSPRAFF. V and J are TRBV5-1 and TRBJ1-1; no firm D call. The germline V and J ends were trimmed by 2 bases and 11 bases, with 13 bases remaining between them. Germline-derived CDR1 and CDR2 are SGHRS and YFSETQ. This CDR3 is 12 amino acids long.